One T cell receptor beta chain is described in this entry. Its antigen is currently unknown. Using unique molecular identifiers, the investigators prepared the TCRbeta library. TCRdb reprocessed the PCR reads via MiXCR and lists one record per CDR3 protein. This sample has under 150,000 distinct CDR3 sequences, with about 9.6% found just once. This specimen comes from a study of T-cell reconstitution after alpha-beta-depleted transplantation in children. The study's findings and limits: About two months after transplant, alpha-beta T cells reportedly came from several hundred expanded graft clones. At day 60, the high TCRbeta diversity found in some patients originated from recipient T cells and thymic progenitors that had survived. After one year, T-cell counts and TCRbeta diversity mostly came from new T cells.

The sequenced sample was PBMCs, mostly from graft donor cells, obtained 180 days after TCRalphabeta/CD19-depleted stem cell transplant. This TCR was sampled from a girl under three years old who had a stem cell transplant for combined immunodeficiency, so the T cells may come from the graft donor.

The CDR3 spells CASTADTSKGETQYF. DNA for the CDR3: TGTGCCAGCACCGCGGACACCTCCAAGGGAGAGACCCAGTACTTC. This chain links TRBV27 with TRBJ2-5, with D perhaps TRBD1 (5 bases). V shed 7 bases and J shed 4 bases, with 19 bases lying between them. This CDR3 has 15 amino acids. Germline V lookup: CDR1 MNHEY, CDR2 SMNVEV (reference sequence).